This entry is about one TCR beta chain. Antigen: not known. This CDR3 has 13 residues. Germline V gene data show CDR1 as SGHTA and CDR2 as FQGNSA. Trimming pared 7 bases from V and 5 bases from J, leaving 15 bases between. These data originate in a study of spatial heterogeneity in lung cancer. MiXCR was run by TCRdb on the 5' RACE reads, yielding one entry per CDR3 protein. The table includes roughly 9,700 distinct CDR3 sequences, around 8.7% detected once. General study findings and limits: Expanded intratumoral alpha and beta TCR counts tracked tumor mutation counts.

Stated time point: sample taken at primary tumor resection. No cells were sorted before sequencing. The whole RNA sequenced was extracted from tumor, nontumor lung or frozen PBMC. The sample here was lung tumor tissue, taken at surgery. The chain employs TRBV7-2 and TRBJ2-7; unclear D gene. The clonotype originates from a female donor with early-stage non-small cell lung cancer. The CDR3 reads CASTLRTRNEQYF. The CDR3 DNA reads as TGTGCCAGCACCCTCAGGACGAGAAACGAGCAGTACTTC.